Reported below is one TCR beta chain. Exposed volunteers were people who met a COVID-19 case within 2 weeks before study entry. The data belong to a study of blood T cell repertoires in COVID-19. In the study overall: The United States, Italy and Spain were the sources of the acute and convalescent COVID-19 samples. Sources were T cells, B-cell-depleted T cells, or PBMCs; the material itself was cDNA or gDNA.

Germline V gives CDR1 SNHLY, CDR2 FYNNEI. The CDR3 runs 15 residues. V lost 9 bases and J lost 6; bases outside the gene matches: 14. Per the authors' pipeline: The authors estimated nucleated cell counts from reference gene primer amplification. Assay: immunoSEQ multiplex PCR; the TCRdb copy retains only in-frame clones and omits some. The DNA was the basis for D and trimming; V, J and clone size are from that table. The table shows around 200,000 clones, with 75% to 90% occurring only once. Sequenced sample: PBMCs or T cells enriched from blood (not recorded which). The chain is built from TRBV2 and TRBJ1-5; 7 bases map to TRBD1. This receptor was identified in a woman aged 30 to 39 who had been exposed to COVID-19. The CDR3 nucleotides read TGTGCCAGTACCGGGACAGTCCCCTCCGCTCAGCCCCAGCATTTT. Translation gives CASTGTVPSAQPQHF.